These 21 T cell receptor beta chains originate from one sample sequenced in a study of cytomegalovirus exposure and HLA in healthy donors. The PCR employed 60 Vbeta primers together with 13 Jbeta primers. Profiling relied on immunoSEQ multiplex PCR, and the TCRdb table lists in-frame clones only, not all of them. The repertoire consists of roughly 200,000 clones, with 9.5% occurring once and the leading ten covering 1% to 1.5%. Sequencing used PBMCs. The receptors come from a woman aged 25 to 45 in good health and CMV-seropositive.

This clone has a handful of counts. This sequence joins TRBV2 and TRBJ2-2; perhaps TRBD2 as D (5 bases). V was cut by 8 bases and J by 7 bases, with 8 bases left in between. This CDR3 has 11 amino acids. CDR1 is SNHLY and CDR2 is FYNNEI in the germline V gene. CDR3 nucleotide sequence: TGTGCCAGCGTTCGGGGCGGGGAGCTGTTTTTT. This gives the protein CASVRGGELFF.

The V call is TRBV2, the J call TRBJ1-2, with a weak D call TRBD1 (5 bases). The CDR3 length is 16 residues. Germline V gives CDR1 SNHLY, CDR2 FYNNEI. Trimming shortened V by 3 bases and J by 4 bases, and 18 bases separated the two germline ends. The CDR3 bases are TGTGCCAGCAGTGAGGAGGGTGGGACGGGGACCTATGGCTACACCTTC. Translated: CASSEEGGTGTYGYTF.

The gene calls are TRBV19 and TRBJ2-1; TRBD2 matches 10 bases. This CDR3 contains 18 residues. J lost 6 bases, V lost 0 bases, and 11 bases had no gene match. Germline V gene lookup returns CDR1 LNHDA and CDR2 SQIVND (reference sequence). The CDR3 region is CASSIELAGAAWRNEQFF. The CDR3 DNA reads TGTGCCAGTAGTATAGAGCTAGCGGGAGCTGCATGGCGCAATGAGCAGTTCTTC.

This clone was recorded many times. J is TRBJ1-5 and V is TRBV19; possible D gene TRBD1, 5 bases. The germline V gene has CDR1 LNHDA and CDR2 SQIVND (reference sequence). Between the trimmed V and J ends, which lost 3 bases and 0 bases, there was a span of 12 bases. This CDR3 has 16 residues. As DNA, the CDR3 is TGTGCCAGTAGTATGAGGAGGGGCTATAGCAATCAGCCCCAGCATTTT. As protein: CASSMRRGYSNQPQHF.

The J gene is TRBJ2-5, the V gene TRBV20-1; possible D gene TRBD1, 6 bases. The CDR3 contains 11 residues. Germline V gene sequence: CDR1 DFQATT, CDR2 SNEGSKA (reference sequence). The V gene lost 5 bases and the J gene lost 5 bases, with 9 bases spanning the gap. The CDR3 DNA sequence: TGCAGTGCTCCAGGGGTCGAGACCCAGTACTTC. As protein: CSAPGVETQYF.

This clone occurred a few times. The genes are TRBV5-6 and TRBJ2-7, with 7 bases identical to TRBD2. Germline V gene sequence: CDR1 SGHDT, CDR2 YYEEEE. Trimming cost V 5 bases and J 6 bases; bases outside gene matches: 8. The CDR3 runs 13 residues. CDR3: CASRQRGASEQYF. The CDR3 bases are TGTGCCAGCAGACAGCGGGGCGCCTCCGAGCAGTACTTC.

A few counts support this clone. The rearrangement links TRBV2 to TRBJ1-2; D not resolved. The ends were cut back, 5 bases at V and 7 bases at J, with 14 bases in the middle. This CDR3 is 13 amino acids long. The germline V gene has CDR1 SNHLY and CDR2 FYNNEI. CDR3 sequence: CASSFLGSGGYTF. The CDR3 coding sequence is TGTGCCAGCAGTTTTCTGGGTTCGGGTGGCTACACCTTC.

This clone came up a few times. The rearrangement links TRBV4-1 to TRBJ1-4, with D possibly matching TRBD1 (6 bases). Looked up from germline, CDR1 is MGHRA and CDR2 is YSYEKL. CDR3 length: 16 residues. Trimming removed 1 base at V and 7 bases at J, with 16 bases between. The CDR3 nucleotides read TGCGCCAGCAGCCAAGTCCATGGGGGCAATGGTGAAAAACTGTTTTTT. This encodes CASSQVHGGNGEKLFF.

The chain links TRBV5-6 to TRBJ2-7; 9 positions agree with TRBD1. Per germline, CDR1 SGHDT and CDR2 YYEEEE. V dropped 5 bases and J dropped 5; count of bases not matched to a gene: 8. This CDR3 region has 14 residues. This CDR3 is CASRSGTGFNEQYF. CDR3 in DNA: TGTGCCAGCAGATCCGGGACAGGGTTCAACGAGCAGTACTTC.

The CDR3 sequence: CASSTGASEYNEQFF. In nucleotides, the CDR3 is TGTGCCAGCAGCACCGGGGCTAGCGAGTACAATGAGCAGTTCTTC. This rearrangement joins TRBV9 to TRBJ2-1, with a possible D match to TRBD2 (6 bases). Trimming left V 4 bases short and J 4 bases short, with 15 bases between. CDR1 is SGDLS and CDR2 is YYNGEE in the germline V gene. The CDR3 has 15 amino acids.

On this clone itself: Other DNA sequences in the sample encode the same CDR3. The chain is built from TRBV5-1 and TRBJ1-4; unclear D gene. Trimming stripped 2 bases from V and 7 bases from J, with 6 bases between. The CDR3 has 12 residues. Germline values: CDR1 SGHRS, CDR2 YFSETQ. CDR3 coding DNA: TGCGCCAGCAGCTTAGGCGGTGAAAAACTGTTTTTT. Residues: CASSLGGEKLFF.

This clone came up a few times. Here the CDR3 reads CASSPLGDIGGEQYF. The CDR3 coding sequence is TGTGCCAGCAGTCCCCTGGGAGACATAGGTGGCGAGCAGTACTTC. The rearrangement joins TRBV25-1 to TRBJ2-7; a possible D gene is TRBD2 (5 bases). Germline V gene data show CDR1 as MGHDK and CDR2 as SYGVNS. This CDR3 has 15 residues. Trimming removed 5 bases from V and 6 bases from J, with 20 bases in between.

This clone has more than one count but fewer than ten. The rearrangement links TRBV5-6 to TRBJ2-3; D possibly corresponds to TRBD1 (5 bases). The CDR3 consists of 13 residues. Trimming removed 1 base from V and 4 bases from J, with 7 bases in between. The germline V gene encodes CDR1 SGHDT and CDR2 YYEEEE. CDR3 protein: CASSLQGPDTQYF. For the CDR3, the DNA is TGTGCCAGCAGCTTGCAGGGCCCAGATACGCAGTATTTT.

This clone has just a few counts. At one end, the junction sequence differs from germline, possibly due to a read error. V and J are TRBV5-1 and TRBJ1-4; D uncertain. This CDR3 has 15 residues. Germline V gene data show CDR1 as SGHRS and CDR2 as YFSETQ. CDR3 DNA sequence: TGCGCCAGCAGCTTGGTGGCGGGGAACAATGAAGAACTGTTTTTT. Its protein product is CASSLVAGNNEELFF.

This chain joins TRBV27 and TRBJ2-7; weak D call: TRBD1 (6 bases). The V gene lost 3 bases and the J gene lost 4 bases, with 13 bases spanning the gap. The germline V gene encodes CDR1 MNHEY and CDR2 SMNVEV (reference sequence). This CDR3 comprises 14 residues. The CDR3 region is CASSFYNREYEQYF. DNA of the CDR3: TGTGCCAGCAGTTTTTATAACAGGGAATACGAGCAGTACTTC.

This chain connects TRBV29-1 to TRBJ1-1, with a weak D call TRBD1 (6 bases). Germline loops: CDR1 SQVTM, CDR2 ANQGSEA. The V and J ends lost 1 base and 10 bases respectively, with 13 bases between them. The CDR3 sequence is 12 residues long. CDR3 DNA sequence: TGCAGCGTTGAAGCAGGGGAAGAGAGAGCTTTCTTT. Amino acid sequence: CSVEAGEERAFF.

This clone was counted a few times. The chain has TRBV10-3 and TRBJ1-2, with 10 bases matching TRBD1. J lost 12 bases, V lost 2 bases, and 9 bases had no gene match. CDR1 ENHRY and CDR2 SYGVKD come from the germline V gene. This CDR3 region has 14 residues. CDR3 region: CAISERGGTGADTF. In nucleotides, the CDR3 is TGTGCCATCAGTGAGAGGGGGGGGACAGGGGCTGACACCTTC.

In its sample, this clone was seen a few times. The CDR3 DNA reads TGCGCCAGCAGTGAGTCGGGGACAGGGGGCGGCGGCTACACCTTC. Protein: CASSESGTGGGGYTF. The chain combines TRBV10-2 with TRBJ1-2, with 12 nucleotides matching TRBD1. Germline CDR1 WSHSY, CDR2 SAAADI. Unmatched junction bases numbered 4, after V lost 0 bases and J lost 8 bases. The CDR3 is 15 residues long.

This chain connects TRBV6-5 to TRBJ1-5; D may be TRBD1 (5 bases). The CDR3 has 14 amino acids. V dropped 6 bases and J dropped 4 bases, with 13 bases sitting between them. The V gene's germline CDR1 is MNHEY and CDR2 SVGAGI. CDR3 residues: CASSPDSPNQPQHF. Written as DNA, the CDR3 is TGTGCCAGCAGCCCCGACAGCCCAAATCAGCCCCAGCATTTT.

CDR3 protein: CSRKIGEQYF. The CDR3 nucleotides are TGCAGTCGTAAAATCGGGGAGCAGTACTTC. This chain uses TRBV20-1 with TRBJ2-7; D is ambiguous. Trimming removed 8 bases from V and 7 bases from J, with 12 bases in between. Per germline, CDR1 DFQATT and CDR2 SNEGSKA (reference sequence). The CDR3 length is 10 residues.

This clone was observed a handful of times. The chain carries TRBV7-8 and TRBJ2-7, with 9 bases aligning to TRBD1. CDR1 and CDR2 from the germline V gene are SGHVS and FQNEAQ. Trimming at V came to 1 base and at J to 0 bases, leaving 1 base not matched to a gene. This CDR3 is built from 15 residues. The CDR3 nucleotides read TGTGCCAGCAGCTTAGGGACAGGGGTCTCCTACGAGCAGTACTTC. Its protein is CASSLGTGVSYEQYF.